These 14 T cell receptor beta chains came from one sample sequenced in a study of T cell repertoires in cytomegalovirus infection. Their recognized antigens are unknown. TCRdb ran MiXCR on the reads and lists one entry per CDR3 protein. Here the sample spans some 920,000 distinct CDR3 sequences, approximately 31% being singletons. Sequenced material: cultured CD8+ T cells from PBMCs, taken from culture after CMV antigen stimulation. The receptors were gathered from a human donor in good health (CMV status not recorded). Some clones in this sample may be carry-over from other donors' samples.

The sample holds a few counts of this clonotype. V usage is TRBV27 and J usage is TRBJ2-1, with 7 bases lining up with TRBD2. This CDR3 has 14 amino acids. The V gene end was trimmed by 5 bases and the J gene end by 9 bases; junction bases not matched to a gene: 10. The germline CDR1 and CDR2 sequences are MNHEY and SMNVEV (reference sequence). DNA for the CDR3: TGTGCCAGCAGTCCGGGGACTACCCTTGGTGAGCAGTTCTTC. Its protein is CASSPGTTLGEQFF.

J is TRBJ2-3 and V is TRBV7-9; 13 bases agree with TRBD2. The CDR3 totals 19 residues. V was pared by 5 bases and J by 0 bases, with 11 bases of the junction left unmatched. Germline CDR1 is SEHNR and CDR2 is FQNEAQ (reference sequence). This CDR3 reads CASSPPTSGGIYSTDTQYF. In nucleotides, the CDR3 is TGTGCCAGCAGCCCCCCGACTAGCGGGGGGATTTATAGCACAGATACGCAGTATTTT.

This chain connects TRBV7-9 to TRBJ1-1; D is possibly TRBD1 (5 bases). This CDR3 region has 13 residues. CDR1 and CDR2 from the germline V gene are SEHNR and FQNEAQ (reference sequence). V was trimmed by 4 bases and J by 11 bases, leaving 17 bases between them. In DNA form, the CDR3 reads TGTGCCAGCAGCTCGAGGACGGACTGGGGGGCTTTCTTT. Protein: CASSSRTDWGAFF.

CDR3 sequence reads: CATSDSDGTEAFF. CDR3 DNA sequence: TGTGCCACCAGTGATTCCGATGGGACTGAAGCTTTCTTT. The chain joins TRBV24-1 to TRBJ1-1; D is unclear. Trimming pared 2 bases from V and 5 bases from J, leaving 8 bases between. The CDR3 runs to 13 residues. Germline V gene sequence: CDR1 KGHDR, CDR2 SFDVKD.

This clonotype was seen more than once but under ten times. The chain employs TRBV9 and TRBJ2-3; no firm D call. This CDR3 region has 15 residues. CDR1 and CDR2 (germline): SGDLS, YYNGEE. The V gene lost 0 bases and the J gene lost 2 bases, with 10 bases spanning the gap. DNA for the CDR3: TGTGCCAGCAGCGTAGAGGGCCGTCCCACAGATACGCAGTATTTT. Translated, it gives CASSVEGRPTDTQYF.

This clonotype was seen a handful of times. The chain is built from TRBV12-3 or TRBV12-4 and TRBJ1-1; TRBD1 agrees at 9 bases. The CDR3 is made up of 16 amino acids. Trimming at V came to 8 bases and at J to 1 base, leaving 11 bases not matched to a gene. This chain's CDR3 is CASGWRDRVWNTEAFF. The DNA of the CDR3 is TGTGCCAGCGGGTGGCGGGACAGGGTGTGGAACACTGAAGCTTTCTTT.

The CDR3 DNA sequence: TGTGCCAGCAGTTACTGGACGGGGAGACAGGCAAAAGAGACCCAGTACTTC. Encoded protein: CASSYWTGRQAKETQYF. V and J are TRBV6-2 or TRBV6-3 and TRBJ2-5, with D possibly being TRBD1 (6 bases). The CDR3 is 17 residues long. Germline V gene data show CDR1 as MNHEY and CDR2 as SVGEGT. The germline V and J ends were trimmed by 1 base and 3 bases, with 18 bases remaining between them.

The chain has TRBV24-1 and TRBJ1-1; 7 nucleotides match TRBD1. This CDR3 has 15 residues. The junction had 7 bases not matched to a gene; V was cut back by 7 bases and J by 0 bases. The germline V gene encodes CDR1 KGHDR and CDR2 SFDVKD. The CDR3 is CATRLGDRMNTEAFF. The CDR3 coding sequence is TGTGCCACCAGACTCGGGGACAGAATGAACACTGAAGCTTTCTTT.

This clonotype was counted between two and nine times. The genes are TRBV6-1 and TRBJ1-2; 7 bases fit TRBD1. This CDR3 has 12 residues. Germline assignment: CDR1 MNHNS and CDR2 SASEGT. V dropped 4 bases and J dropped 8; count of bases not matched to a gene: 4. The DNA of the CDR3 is TGTGCCAGCAGTGGCAGGGGGGGAGGCTACACCTTC. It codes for CASSGRGGGYTF.

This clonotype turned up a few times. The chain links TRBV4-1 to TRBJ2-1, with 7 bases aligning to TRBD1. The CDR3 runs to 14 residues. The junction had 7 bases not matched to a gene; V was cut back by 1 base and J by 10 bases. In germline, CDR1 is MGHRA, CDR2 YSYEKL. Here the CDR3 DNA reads TGCGCCAGCAGCCAAGCCGGACAGGTTAGAGAGCAGTTCTTC. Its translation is CASSQAGQVREQFF.

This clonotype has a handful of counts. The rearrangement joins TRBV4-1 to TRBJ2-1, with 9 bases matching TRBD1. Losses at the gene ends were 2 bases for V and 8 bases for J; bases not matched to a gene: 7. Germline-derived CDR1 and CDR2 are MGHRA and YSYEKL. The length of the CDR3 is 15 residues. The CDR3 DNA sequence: TGCGCCAGCAGCCAAATGAGACAGGGGGTTTATGAGCAGTTCTTC. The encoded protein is CASSQMRQGVYEQFF.

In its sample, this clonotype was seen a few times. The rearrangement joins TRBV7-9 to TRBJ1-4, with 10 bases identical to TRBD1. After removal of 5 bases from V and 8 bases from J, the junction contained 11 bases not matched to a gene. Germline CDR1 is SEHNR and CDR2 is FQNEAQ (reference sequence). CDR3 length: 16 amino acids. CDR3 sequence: CASSPGQGKKGEKLFF. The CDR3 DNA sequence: TGTGCCAGCAGCCCGGGACAGGGGAAGAAAGGGGAAAAACTGTTTTTT.

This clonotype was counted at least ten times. The CDR3 loop is CASSPWTGPNSPLHF. The CDR3 bases are TGTGCCAGCAGCCCCTGGACAGGTCCTAATTCACCCCTCCACTTT. The chain combines TRBV7-2 with TRBJ1-6; 7 nucleotides align to TRBD1. The CDR3 totals 15 residues. Germline loops: CDR1 SGHTA, CDR2 FQGNSA. V lost 5 bases, J lost 6 bases, and 7 bases stayed unmatched.

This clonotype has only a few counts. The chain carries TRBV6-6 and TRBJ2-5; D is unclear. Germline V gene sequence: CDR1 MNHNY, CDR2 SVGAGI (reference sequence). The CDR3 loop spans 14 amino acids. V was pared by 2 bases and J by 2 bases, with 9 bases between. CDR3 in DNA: TGTGCCAGCAGTTACCTAAGCGAACAAGAGACCCAGTACTTC. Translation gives CASSYLSEQETQYF.